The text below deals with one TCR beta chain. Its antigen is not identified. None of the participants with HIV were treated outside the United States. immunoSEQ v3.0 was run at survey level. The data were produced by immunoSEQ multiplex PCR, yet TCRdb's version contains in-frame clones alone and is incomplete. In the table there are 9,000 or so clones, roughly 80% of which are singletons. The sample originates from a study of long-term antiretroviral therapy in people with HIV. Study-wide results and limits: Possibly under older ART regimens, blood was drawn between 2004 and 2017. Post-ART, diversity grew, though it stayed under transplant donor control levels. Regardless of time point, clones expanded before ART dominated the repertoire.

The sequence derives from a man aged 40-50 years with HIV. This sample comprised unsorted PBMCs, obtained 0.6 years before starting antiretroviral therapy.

The CDR3 spells CAGGQERNTEAFF. The CDR3 DNA follows: TGTGCCGGGGGGCAGGAGAGAAACACTGAAGCTTTCTTT. V gene TRBV2 combines with J gene TRBJ1-1; a possible D gene is TRBD1 (6 bases). V dropped 11 bases and J dropped 2 bases, with 15 bases sitting between them. The CDR3 has 13 residues. Germline V gene data show CDR1 as SNHLY and CDR2 as FYNNEI.